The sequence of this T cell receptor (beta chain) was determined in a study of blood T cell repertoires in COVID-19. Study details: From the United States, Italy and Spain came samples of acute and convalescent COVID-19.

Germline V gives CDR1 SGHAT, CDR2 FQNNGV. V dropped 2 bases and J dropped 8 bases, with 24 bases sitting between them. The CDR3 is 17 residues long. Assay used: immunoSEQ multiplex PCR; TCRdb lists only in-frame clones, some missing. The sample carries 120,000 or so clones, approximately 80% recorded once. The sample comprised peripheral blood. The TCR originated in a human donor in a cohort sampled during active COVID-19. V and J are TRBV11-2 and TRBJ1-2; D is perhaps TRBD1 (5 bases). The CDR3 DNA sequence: TGTGCCAGCAGCTTATCGCGCGGGACTCCCAGGATAGAAGGCTACACCTTC. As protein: CASSLSRGTPRIEGYTF.